This TCR beta chain was recorded in a study of early T cells in non-severe SARS-CoV-2 infection. Study details: Sequencing used unsorted whole-blood bulk RNA, so chains lack pairing. Findings and caveats of the study: Anti-spike CD8 responses were favored by VDJdb matching, which missed private and CD4 specificities.

The germline gives CDR1 GTSNPN, CDR2 SVGIG (reference sequence). CDR3 length: 14 amino acids. Trimming at V came to 4 bases and at J to 9 bases, leaving 9 bases not matched to a gene. This clonotype was detected only a few times. What it binds is unknown. The TCR library protocol attached unique molecular identifiers to the individual cDNA molecules. TCRdb re-analysed the 5' RACE reads in MiXCR, keeping a single row per CDR3 protein. The sample holds 70,000 to 90,000 distinct CDR3 sequences, about 10% seen once. This receptor was identified in an adult who was a healthcare worker with PCR-confirmed SARS-CoV-2 infection or an uninfected control (not recorded which). Specimen: whole blood, collected at baseline. The rearrangement links TRBV30 to TRBJ1-6, with TRBD1 matching 7 bases. The CDR3 nucleotides read TGTGCCTGGATCCAACAGGGGCATGGTTCACCCCTCCACTTT. Translating it yields CAWIQQGHGSPLHF.